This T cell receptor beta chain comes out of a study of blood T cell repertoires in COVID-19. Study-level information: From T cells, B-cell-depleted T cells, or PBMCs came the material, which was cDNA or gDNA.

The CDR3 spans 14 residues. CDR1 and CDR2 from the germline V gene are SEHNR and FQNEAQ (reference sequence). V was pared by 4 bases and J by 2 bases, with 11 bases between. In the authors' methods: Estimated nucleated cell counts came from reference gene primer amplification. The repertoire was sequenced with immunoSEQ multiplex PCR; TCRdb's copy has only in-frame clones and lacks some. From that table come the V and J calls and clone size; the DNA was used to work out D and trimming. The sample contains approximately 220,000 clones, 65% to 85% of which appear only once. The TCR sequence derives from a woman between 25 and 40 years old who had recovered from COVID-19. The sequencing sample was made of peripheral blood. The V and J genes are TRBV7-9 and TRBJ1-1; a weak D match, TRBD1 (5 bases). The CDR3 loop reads CASSSGGSNTEAFF. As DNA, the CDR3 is TGTGCCAGCAGCTCCGGGGGGAGCAACACTGAAGCTTTCTTT.